This TCR beta chain is drawn from a study of T cells in tuberculosis. For the study at large: The T cells targeted glucose monomycolate, a mycobacterial lipid, via CD1B.

Assay: immunoSEQ multiplex PCR; the TCRdb copy retains only in-frame clones and omits some. The sample has some 23,000 clones, roughly 92% seen once. V lost 3 bases to trimming and J lost 9 bases, with 22 bases between them. The CDR3 consists of 16 residues. Germline V gene sequence: CDR1 SGHNT, CDR2 YYREEE (reference sequence). This chain links TRBV5-4 with TRBJ2-1; D not resolved. The clonotype comes from a donor under 30 with latent tuberculosis or without tuberculosis infection. Some clones in this sample may be carry-over from other donors' samples. Sequences were obtained from PBMCs. The CDR3 nucleotides are TGTGCCAGCAGCTGGGTCGCGTCTAGGCCTGGCGGTGAGCAGTTCTTC. It is translated as CASSWVASRPGGEQFF.